One sample yielded the 5 T cell receptor beta chains listed below, sequenced in a study of shared clonotypes between healthy human individuals. Clones were read by immunoSEQ multiplex PCR, and TCRdb kept only the in-frame ones, dropping some. The sample includes approximately 2,000,000 clones, about nine tenths of them seen just once. The specimen was naive CD4+ T cells from PBMCs. Subset: CD45RA+ positively selected. These receptor sequences come from a man between 18 and 29 years old in good health. Some clones in this sample may be carry-over from other donors' samples.

V is TRBV10-3 and J is TRBJ2-1, with 8 bases matching TRBD2. The CDR3 loop spans 16 amino acids. The trim removed 4 bases at V and 3 bases at J, leaving 8 bases unmatched. CDR1 is ENHRY and CDR2 is SYGVKD in the germline V gene. In nucleotides, the CDR3 is TGTGCCATCAGTGTGGTTAGCGGGACCAACTACAATGAGCAGTTCTTC. It specifies CAISVVSGTNYNEQFF.

In its sample, this clone was seen once. The same CDR3 arises from other DNA sequences in this sample as well. J is TRBJ1-5 and V is TRBV18; D ambiguous. Trimming pared 6 bases from V and 5 bases from J, leaving 11 bases between. The CDR3 runs 13 residues. The germline gives CDR1 KGHSH, CDR2 LQKENI. The CDR3 nucleotides are TGTGCCAGCTCTCTAACTTTAGATCAGCCCCAGCATTTT. Translation gives CASSLTLDQPQHF.

This chain uses TRBV6-1 with TRBJ1-2, with D unclear. CDR1 and CDR2 from the germline V gene are MNHNS and SASEGT. V was cut by 3 bases and J by 2 bases, with 10 bases left in between. CDR3 length: 14 amino acids. Here the CDR3 reads CASSEEIWNYGYTF. The CDR3 DNA follows: TGTGCCAGCAGTGAGGAGATTTGGAACTATGGCTACACCTTC.

The CDR3 nucleotides are TGTGCCAGCATCCCCGGCGGGGGCACCTCCTACATTGACACTGAAGCTTTCTTT. Protein product: CASIPGGGTSYIDTEAFF. This rearrangement joins TRBV21-1 to TRBJ1-1. TRBV21-1 is annotated as a pseudogene. The CDR3 is 18 residues long.

J is TRBJ2-1 and V is TRBV11-3; maybe TRBD2 (6 bases). Germline-derived CDR1 and CDR2 are SGHNT and YENEEA. The CDR3 consists of 16 residues. With 0 bases removed from V and 4 bases from J, the gap between germline ends came to 13 bases. The CDR3 spells CASSLDGGAGYNEQFF. CDR3 nucleotide sequence: TGTGCCAGCAGCTTAGACGGGGGAGCGGGTTACAATGAGCAGTTCTTC.